The next 18 T cell receptor beta chains were all read from a single sample in a study of blood T cell repertoires in COVID-19. TCRdb keeps only in-frame clones here, not all; method: immunoSEQ multiplex PCR. The data contain about 350,000 clones, roughly 87% of them seen just once; the ten biggest clones take up approximately 9.3%. The sample comprised peripheral blood. These receptors were taken from a man aged 30 to 45 with COVID-19, enrolled during active disease.

V and J are TRBV12-5 and TRBJ1-6; the match to TRBD1 covers 8 bases. Germline CDR1 reads LGHNT; CDR2 reads FRNRAP. Trimming took 7 bases from V and 6 from J; bases not matched to a gene: 8. The CDR3 runs 15 residues. This chain's CDR3 is CASALDRVINSPLHF. The CDR3, as DNA: TGTGCTAGTGCCTTGGACAGGGTAATTAATTCACCCCTCCACTTT.

This rearrangement joins TRBV6-5 to TRBJ1-1; no definite D call. Trimming stripped 3 bases from V and 5 bases from J, with 13 bases between. The germline gives CDR1 MNHEY, CDR2 SVGAGI. The CDR3 is made up of 14 amino acids. For the CDR3, the DNA is TGTGCCAGCAGTTATACCCGAAGAGGAACTGAAGCTTTCTTT. It specifies CASSYTRRGTEAFF.

V gene TRBV5-4 combines with J gene TRBJ2-4, with 10 positions matching TRBD1. CDR3 size: 16 residues. Trimming removed 3 bases from V and 5 bases from J; junction bases left unmatched: 8. Germline CDR1 is SGHNT and CDR2 is YYREEE (reference sequence). The chain's CDR3 is CASSSPGQGFENIQYF. The DNA of the CDR3 is TGTGCCAGCAGCTCACCGGGACAGGGGTTCGAAAACATTCAGTACTTC.

The V call is TRBV3-1 (or the pseudogene TRBV3-2), the J call TRBJ2-1; 13 bases match TRBD2. V lost 6 bases, J lost 6 bases, and 11 bases stayed unmatched. This CDR3 spans 17 amino acids. Per the germline V gene, CDR1 is LGHDT and CDR2 is YNNKEL (reference sequence). CDR3 protein: CASSTTSGGPYPNEQFF. The CDR3 nucleotides are TGTGCCAGCAGTACGACTAGCGGGGGGCCTTATCCCAATGAGCAGTTCTTC.

The V and J genes are TRBV2 and TRBJ1-2; maybe TRBD1 (5 bases). Looked up from germline, CDR1 is SNHLY and CDR2 is FYNNEI. V shed 4 bases and J shed 1 base, with 13 bases lying between them. This CDR3 has 15 residues. CDR3: CASSGQGGDNYGYTF. CDR3 nucleotide sequence: TGTGCCAGCAGTGGTCAGGGTGGGGATAACTATGGCTACACCTTC.

This sequence joins TRBV28 and TRBJ2-1, with D maybe TRBD2 (7 bases). Trimming stripped 4 bases from V and 7 bases from J, with 17 bases between. The length of the CDR3 is 15 residues. Germline loops: CDR1 MDHEN, CDR2 SYDVKM. The CDR3 DNA reads as TGTGCCAGCAGTTCCCCGGGACTAAGGGGGAATGAGCAGTTCTTC. Its protein product is CASSSPGLRGNEQFF.

This clone appeared a single time. V is TRBV7-2 and J is TRBJ2-5; 7 bases fit TRBD1. CDR1 is SGHTA, CDR2 FQGNSA, per germline. With 6 bases clipped from V and 2 bases from J, the junction kept 12 bases outside the gene matches. This CDR3 is built from 16 residues. CDR3 residues: CASSQRQGGEQETQYF. The CDR3 DNA is TGTGCCAGCAGTCAAAGACAGGGTGGGGAACAAGAGACCCAGTACTTC.

CDR3 amino acids: CASSQDVGTGGISYGYTF. DNA for the CDR3: TGTGCCAGCAGCCAAGATGTAGGGACAGGGGGCATCAGCTATGGCTACACCTTC. This rearrangement joins TRBV4-2 to TRBJ1-2, with 12 positions matching TRBD1. This CDR3 spans 18 amino acids. Germline trimming cut 0 bases from V and 4 bases from J; bases unmatched to any gene: 9. CDR1 and CDR2 from the germline V gene are LGHNA and YNFKEQ.

This chain links TRBV6-2 or TRBV6-3 with TRBJ2-1, with 8 bases lining up with TRBD1. CDR3 length equals 16 residues. J was trimmed by 5 bases and V by 6 bases; bases with no gene match: 12. Germline CDR1 and CDR2: MNHEY and SVGEGT. The CDR3 DNA sequence: TGTGCCAGCAGCTGGGACAGGCCCGAGCTACACAATGAGCAGTTCTTC. Its protein product is CASSWDRPELHNEQFF.

V and J are TRBV6-1 and TRBJ2-7; D is possibly TRBD1 (5 bases). This CDR3 contains 16 residues. The germline V and J ends were trimmed by 0 bases and 2 bases, with 14 bases remaining between them. Germline V gene sequence: CDR1 MNHNS, CDR2 SASEGT. The CDR3 nucleotides are TGTGCCAGCAGTGAAGCCTGGGGCCAGGCGACCTACGAGCAGTACTTC. It yields the protein CASSEAWGQATYEQYF.

This clone turned up a few times. CDR3 sequence: CATSETWTGGISGANVLTF. The DNA of the CDR3 is TGTGCCACCAGTGAAACATGGACAGGGGGGATCTCTGGGGCCAACGTCCTGACTTTC. The chain employs TRBV24-1 and TRBJ2-6; 10 bases line up with TRBD1. CDR3 length: 19 residues. V dropped 4 bases and J dropped 0; count of bases not matched to a gene: 8. In germline, CDR1 is KGHDR, CDR2 SFDVKD.

This clone was counted once. The CDR3 DNA sequence: TGCGCCAGCAGCCAAGATCGTGCCGGGACAGATACGCAGTATTTT. As protein: CASSQDRAGTDTQYF. The V gene is TRBV4-3, the J gene TRBJ2-3; no firm D call. Trimming removed 0 bases from V and 3 bases from J, with 10 bases in between. Germline V lookup: CDR1 LGHNA, CDR2 YSLEER. The CDR3 runs 15 residues.

Note on this clone: Other nucleotide sequences in the sample specify the same CDR3. The chain recombines TRBV5-6 with TRBJ2-2; 10 bases match TRBD1. V shed 4 bases and J 4 bases; nucleotides not matched to a gene: 7. The CDR3 totals 16 residues. The germline CDR1 and CDR2 sequences are SGHDT and YYEEEE. In nucleotides, the CDR3 is TGTGCCAGCAGCCTGGCCGGGACAGGGGCCACCGGGGAGCTGTTTTTT. Protein product: CASSLAGTGATGELFF.

The chain recombines TRBV12-5 with TRBJ1-2, with D perhaps matching TRBD1 (5 bases). CDR3 length: 12 residues. Germline values: CDR1 LGHNT, CDR2 FRNRAP. Trimming took 2 bases from V and 10 from J, leaving 11 bases between them. DNA of the CDR3: TGTGCTAGTGGTTTGAACCGGGACTCCTACACCTTC. As protein: CASGLNRDSYTF.

V and J are TRBV4-2 and TRBJ2-1, with 8 nucleotides matching TRBD1. The CDR3 has 16 amino acids. Germline trimming cut 6 bases from V and 1 base from J; bases unmatched to any gene: 8. Germline assignment: CDR1 LGHNA and CDR2 YNFKEQ. In nucleotides, the CDR3 is TGTGCCAGCAGACTTACCGGGACAGGTTCCTACAATGAGCAGTTCTTC. Protein product: CASRLTGTGSYNEQFF.

The gene calls are TRBV19 and TRBJ1-2, with D maybe TRBD1 (6 bases). V lost 7 bases and J 2 bases, leaving 11 bases between the germline ends. From germline, CDR1 is LNHDA and CDR2 SQIVND (reference sequence). The CDR3 sequence is 13 residues long. The CDR3 region is CASMGTFNYGYTF. The CDR3, as DNA: TGTGCCAGTATGGGGACATTCAACTATGGCTACACCTTC.

CDR3 protein: CASSTGQGIYGYTF. CDR3 DNA sequence: TGTGCCAGTAGTACGGGACAGGGGATTTATGGCTACACCTTC. The chain has TRBV19 and TRBJ1-2; 10 positions match TRBD1. The length of the CDR3 is 14 residues. In germline, CDR1 is LNHDA, CDR2 SQIVND (reference sequence). With V trimmed by 4 bases and J by 5 bases, 4 bases remained unmatched.

This clone appeared a few times. This rearrangement joins TRBV5-4 to TRBJ1-2; 11 bases match TRBD1. V lost 3 bases to trimming and J lost 1 base; unmatched junction nucleotides: 2. Germline V CDR1 and CDR2: SGHNT, YYREEE (reference sequence). This CDR3 is 15 amino acids long. The CDR3 bases are TGTGCCAGCAGCTGGGGGACAGGGGGTAACTATGGCTACACCTTC. It codes for CASSWGTGGNYGYTF.